One and the same sample provided the 24 T cell receptor beta chains below, sequenced in a study of Ad26.COV2.S vaccination and SARS-CoV-2 variants. Profiling relied on immunoSEQ multiplex PCR, and the TCRdb table lists in-frame clones only, not all of them. The table shows hundreds of thousands of clones, with around 92% occurring only once. Material: peripheral blood, obtained after recovery from COVID-19. Receptor source: a human donor who had recovered from COVID-19.

The V call is TRBV24-1, the J call TRBJ2-1, with a weak D call TRBD2 (6 bases). V was clipped by 9 bases and J by 6 bases, with 11 bases between them. This CDR3 has 12 residues. Germline lookup yields CDR1 KGHDR and CDR2 SFDVKD. CDR3 DNA sequence: TGTGCCACCTCAGCGGGTGGCAATGAGCAGTTCTTC. Its translation: CATSAGGNEQFF.

The chain employs TRBV24-1 and TRBJ2-1; D perhaps matches TRBD2 (5 bases). This CDR3 spans 14 amino acids. The germline V and J ends were trimmed by 4 bases and 5 bases, with 11 bases remaining between them. The germline V gene has CDR1 KGHDR and CDR2 SFDVKD. The CDR3 nucleotides read TGTGCCACCAGTGACCCCACTAGAGACAATGAGCAGTTCTTC. This gives the protein CATSDPTRDNEQFF.

The J gene is TRBJ1-1, the V gene TRBV9, with no clear D. Germline CDR1 SGDLS, CDR2 YYNGEE. This CDR3 spans 14 amino acids. V was cut by 2 bases and J by 1 base, with 9 bases left in between. CDR3 nucleotide sequence: TGTGCCAGCAGCGTGGTTGGGCAGAACACTGAAGCTTTCTTT. Translation: CASSVVGQNTEAFF.

CDR3 residues: CASSVIGETQYF. As DNA, the CDR3 is TGTGCCAGCAGTGTCATAGGGGAGACCCAGTACTTC. The J gene is TRBJ2-5, the V gene TRBV6-2 or TRBV6-3; D is unclear. The germline V and J ends were trimmed by 5 bases and 5 bases, with 9 bases remaining between them. CDR3 length: 12 amino acids. Germline V gives CDR1 MNHEY, CDR2 SVGEGT.

The CDR3 sequence is CASSLGWGSYNEQFF. CDR3 in DNA: TGTGCCAGCAGCTTAGGGTGGGGTTCCTACAATGAGCAGTTCTTC. The gene calls are TRBV7-9 and TRBJ2-1; D is undetermined. CDR3 length equals 15 residues. Germline values: CDR1 SEHNR, CDR2 FQNEAQ (reference sequence). Trimming left V 1 base short and J 1 base short, with 8 bases between.

This rearrangement joins TRBV6-1 to TRBJ1-4; no clear D gene. This CDR3 spans 12 amino acids. V lost 6 bases, J lost 8 bases, and 10 bases lay in between. Germline CDR1 and CDR2: MNHNS and SASEGT. CDR3 sequence reads: CASSIFGEKLFF. The CDR3 coding sequence is TGTGCCAGCAGCATATTTGGGGAAAAACTGTTTTTT.

V is TRBV5-6 and J is TRBJ1-2, with D hard to call. Deletions cut 1 base from V and 4 bases from J, with 14 bases between. The CDR3 contains 15 residues. The germline V gene has CDR1 SGHDT and CDR2 YYEEEE. The DNA of the CDR3 is TGTGCCAGCAGCTTGTATAGGGCCAGACTCTATGGCTACACCTTC. Translation gives CASSLYRARLYGYTF.

This chain uses TRBV5-1 with TRBJ2-2; 8 nucleotides align to TRBD2. V shed 4 bases and J 7 bases; nucleotides not matched to a gene: 6. This CDR3 comprises 14 residues. Looked up from germline, CDR1 is SGHRS and CDR2 is YFSETQ. Written as DNA, the CDR3 is TGCGCCAGCAGCCCCCTCCGGGGGGGCGGGGAGCTGTTTTTT. As protein: CASSPLRGGGELFF.

The chain uses TRBV15 and TRBJ2-1; no definite D call. There are 16 residues in the CDR3. Trimming left V 5 bases short and J 10 bases short, with 24 bases between. The V gene's germline CDR1 is LNHNV and CDR2 YYDKDF (reference sequence). CDR3 in DNA: TGTGCCACCAGCGCCCCCTCGATTATAAGCCCTGGGGAGCAGTTCTTC. Protein sequence: CATSAPSIISPGEQFF. The whole variable domain, remainder taken from reference TRBV15 and TRBJ2-1, is DAMVIQNPRYQVTQFGKPVTLSCSQTLNHNVMYWYQQKSSQAPKLLFHYYDKDFNNEADTPDNFQSRRPNTSFCFLDIRSPGLGDTAMYLCATSAPSIISPGEQFFGPGTRLTVL.

The chain links TRBV4-1 to TRBJ1-5, with D hard to call. Trimming stripped 1 base from V and 2 bases from J, with 12 bases between. The germline V gene encodes CDR1 MGHRA and CDR2 YSYEKL. The CDR3 spans 16 residues. Written as DNA, the CDR3 is TGCGCCAGCAGCCAAGCCCTATCGCAGGGCAATCAGCCCCAGCATTTT. Its translation is CASSQALSQGNQPQHF.

The chain joins TRBV11-3 to TRBJ2-3; D unclear. Trimming took 5 bases from V and 1 from J, leaving 10 bases between them. Germline V gives CDR1 SGHNT, CDR2 YENEEA. The CDR3 consists of 14 residues. The chain's CDR3 is CASSPRTGTDTQYF. In DNA, the CDR3 is TGTGCCAGCAGCCCCCGAACGGGCACAGATACGCAGTATTTT.

The chain is built from TRBV6-5 and TRBJ2-3; D may match TRBD1 or TRBD2 (6 bases each). The V and J ends lost 6 bases and 6 bases respectively, with 19 bases between them. The germline V gene has CDR1 MNHEY and CDR2 SVGAGI. The CDR3 covers 15 residues. The CDR3: CASSMVRGRTDTQYF. The CDR3 coding sequence is TGTGCCAGCAGCATGGTCCGGGGGCGAACGGATACGCAGTATTTT.

The chain is built from TRBV10-3 and TRBJ1-3, with D unresolved. Germline values: CDR1 ENHRY, CDR2 SYGVKD. Trimming left V 6 bases short and J 2 bases short, with 8 bases between. The CDR3 spans 13 residues. This CDR3 is CAIRQSPGNTIYF. In nucleotides, the CDR3 is TGTGCCATCAGACAGAGTCCTGGAAACACCATATATTTT.

This chain uses TRBV5-4 with TRBJ1-2; D might be TRBD1 (5 bases). Germline V gene data show CDR1 as SGHNT and CDR2 as YYREEE (reference sequence). This CDR3 is built from 13 residues. V was clipped by 6 bases and J by 7 bases, with 16 bases between them. The CDR3 DNA is TGTGCCAGCACCCTGCGGGGGGAGGGTGGCTACACCTTC. Amino acid sequence: CASTLRGEGGYTF.

The chain joins TRBV3-1 (or the pseudogene TRBV3-2) to TRBJ2-5; D gene unclear. Trimming shortened V by 2 bases and J by 5 bases, and 9 bases separated the two germline ends. CDR1 is LGHDT, CDR2 YNNKEL, per germline (reference sequence). The CDR3 is 13 residues long. CDR3 loop: CASSQFERETQYF. The CDR3 coding sequence is TGTGCCAGCAGCCAATTTGAGAGGGAGACCCAGTACTTC.

The genes are TRBV5-4 and TRBJ2-3, with 12 bases that match TRBD2. CDR1 is SGHNT, CDR2 YYREEE, per germline (reference sequence). The J segment lost 6 bases and the V segment lost 4 bases, leaving 9 bases of the junction unmatched. The CDR3 runs 16 residues. The CDR3 DNA reads TGTGCCAGCAGCCCTCTAGCGGGGGGGCCAGGGGATACGCAGTATTTT. Amino acid sequence: CASSPLAGGPGDTQYF.

The CDR3 nucleotides read TGTGCCAGCAGTGAATATGCGGGGGGCAACACTGAAGCTTTCTTT. Translation gives CASSEYAGGNTEAFF. This rearrangement joins TRBV25-1 to TRBJ1-1; D might be TRBD1 (6 bases). The CDR3 spans 15 residues. Trimming took 0 bases from V and 2 from J, leaving 10 bases between them. The germline V gene encodes CDR1 MGHDK and CDR2 SYGVNS.

V is TRBV6-1 and J is TRBJ2-1; unclear D gene. CDR1 and CDR2 (germline): MNHNS, SASEGT. V shed 1 base and J shed 0 bases, with 4 bases lying between them. The CDR3 has 14 amino acids. The CDR3 is CASSEGSSYNEQFF. The CDR3, as DNA: TGTGCCAGCAGTGAAGGCAGCTCCTACAATGAGCAGTTCTTC.

CDR3 sequence reads: CASSLVTGGNYGYTF. The DNA for the CDR3 is TGTGCCAGCAGCTTAGTTACAGGGGGAAACTATGGCTACACCTTC. The V and J genes are TRBV7-9 and TRBJ1-2, with 8 bases lining up with TRBD1. The CDR3 spans 15 residues. Germline V CDR1 and CDR2: SEHNR, FQNEAQ (reference sequence). J gave up 2 bases and V 1 base, and 3 bases lay outside the gene matches.

The V gene is TRBV3-1 (or the pseudogene TRBV3-2), the J gene TRBJ2-2, with D unclear. Trimming removed 1 base at V and 4 bases at J, with 10 bases between. Germline V gene lookup returns CDR1 LGHDT and CDR2 YNNKEL (reference sequence). The CDR3 consists of 15 residues. CDR3 sequence reads: CASSQGGRTTGELFF. The CDR3, as DNA: TGTGCCAGCAGCCAAGGAGGTAGAACCACCGGGGAGCTGTTTTTT.

The V gene is TRBV12-5, the J gene TRBJ2-5; weak D call: TRBD1 (5 bases). Trimming pared 0 bases from V and 3 bases from J, leaving 14 bases between. The germline gives CDR1 LGHNT, CDR2 FRNRAP. The CDR3 is made up of 16 amino acids. For the CDR3, the DNA is TGTGCTAGTGGTTTGGTTGGCAGGACACCTAAAGAGACCCAGTACTTC. It translates to CASGLVGRTPKETQYF.

The rearrangement links TRBV19 to TRBJ1-1; no clear D gene. The CDR3 is made up of 14 amino acids. Germline V gene sequence: CDR1 LNHDA, CDR2 SQIVND (reference sequence). V lost 3 bases and J 0 bases, leaving 8 bases between the germline ends. CDR3 sequence: CASSMGDLNTEAFF. In DNA, the CDR3 is TGTGCCAGTAGTATGGGCGACTTGAACACTGAAGCTTTCTTT.

The chain links TRBV10-1 to TRBJ1-1; D not certain. This CDR3 comprises 16 residues. The V end was cut by 0 bases, the J end by 4 bases, with 15 bases between. Germline V gene data show CDR1 as WNHNN and CDR2 as SYGVQD (reference sequence). The CDR3 region is CASSESVAGSITEAFF. The CDR3 DNA sequence: TGCGCCAGCAGTGAGTCAGTCGCGGGAAGCATCACTGAAGCTTTCTTT.

The chain has TRBV6-5 and TRBJ1-1; D not resolved. Trimming cost V 8 bases and J 1 base, with 11 bases left between them. Germline assignment: CDR1 MNHEY and CDR2 SVGAGI. This CDR3 has 13 amino acids. The CDR3 reads CASGFTTNTEAFF. The CDR3 DNA sequence: TGTGCCAGCGGGTTTACCACGAACACTGAAGCTTTCTTT.